Below are 5 T cell receptor beta chains sequenced from a single sample in a study of T cells in Graves' hyperthyroidism and ophthalmopathy. TCR beta CDR3 regions were amplified from RNA transcripts. The TCR CDR3 first-round RT-PCR relied on the HTBI primer set. TCRdb reanalysed the multiplex PCR reads using MiXCR and keeps one entry per CDR3 protein. The sample records about 130,000 distinct CDR3 sequences, roughly a fifth being singletons. The specimen sequenced was blood. These receptors were taken from a woman in her 50s with Graves' hyperthyroidism that later progressed to Graves' ophthalmopathy.

The rearrangement uses TRBV28 and TRBJ1-2; the match to TRBD1 covers 7 bases. The germline V gene encodes CDR1 MDHEN and CDR2 SYDVKM. This CDR3 is built from 15 residues. V shed 2 bases and J 5 bases; nucleotides not matched to a gene: 8. The CDR3 here is CASSLVEDRAYGYTF. The DNA for the CDR3 is TGTGCCAGCAGTTTAGTAGAAGACAGGGCGTATGGCTACACCTTC.

This clonotype appeared once. V is TRBV6-2 or TRBV6-3 and J is TRBJ2-7; D not certain. CDR1 is MNHEY and CDR2 is SVGEGT in the germline V gene. Trimming removed 5 bases at V and 3 bases at J, with 14 bases between. This CDR3 has 14 amino acids. The CDR3 DNA sequence: TGTGCCAGCAGTGGCTTGAGGAATAGCTACGAGCAGTACTTC. As protein: CASSGLRNSYEQYF.

The rearrangement joins TRBV7-8 to TRBJ2-2; 8 nucleotides agree with TRBD2. The CDR3 has 14 residues. Trimming cost V 8 bases and J 6 bases; bases outside gene matches: 8. The V gene's germline CDR1 is SGHVS and CDR2 FQNEAQ. CDR3 sequence (DNA): TGTGCCAGCTTCCCGGGAGGGCCCGCCGGGGAGCTGTTTTTT. This sequence encodes CASFPGGPAGELFF. The whole variable domain, remainder taken from reference TRBV7-8 and TRBJ2-2, is GAGVSQSPRYKVAKRGQDVALRCDPISGHVSLFWYQQALGQGPEFLTYFQNEAQLDKSGLPSDRFFAERPEGSVSTLKIQRTQQEDSAVYLCASFPGGPAGELFFGEGSRLTVL.

The chain employs TRBV6-5 and TRBJ1-5; D is possibly TRBD1 (6 bases). The CDR3 is 13 amino acids. The ends were cut back, 5 bases at V and 7 bases at J, with 12 bases in the middle. The germline CDR1 and CDR2 sequences are MNHEY and SVGAGI. This chain's CDR3 is CASSTQGRQPQHF. The CDR3 DNA reads as TGTGCCAGCAGTACCCAGGGGCGGCAGCCCCAGCATTTT.

Ten or more counts support this clonotype. The chain employs TRBV20-1 and TRBJ2-7; perhaps TRBD1 as D (6 bases). The CDR3 consists of 12 residues. Trimming took 1 base from V and 4 from J, leaving 8 bases between them. Germline V CDR1 and CDR2: DFQATT, SNEGSKA (reference sequence). CDR3 DNA: TGCAGTGCTAGAGGGGGGCAGTACGAGCAGTACTTC. This gives the protein CSARGGQYEQYF.